These T cell receptor beta chains were read from a single sample in a study of blood T cells in healthy people across ages. MiXCR was run by TCRdb on the 5' RACE reads, yielding one entry per CDR3 protein. The sample holds around 1,700,000 distinct CDR3 sequences, 28% seen once. Sample: blood. The receptors stem from a woman aged 25 to 39 in good health. Each CDR3 is given with its conserved first and last residue. D genes are given only for firm matches. Clone size is stated in some rows and not others, as once, few, many or a class when expanded.

size | J | V | D | length | CDR3 | DNA
NA | TRBJ1-4 | TRBV7-9 | TRBD1 | 15 | CASSLDRTGYEKLFF | TGTGCCAGCAGCTTAGATCGGACAGGGTATGAAAAACTGTTTTTT
few | TRBJ1-1 | TRBV10-3 | TRBD1 | 14 | CAISGTGKNTEAFF | TGTGCCATCAGCGGGACAGGGAAAAACACTGAAGCTTTCTTT
few | TRBJ2-1 | TRBV5-1 | NA | 14 | CASRRNGGMDEQFF | TGCGCCAGCAGAAGAAACGGCGGGATGGATGAGCAGTTCTTC
NA | TRBJ2-7 | TRBV19 | TRBD1 | 16 | CASSIEAGGKIYEQYF | TGTGCCAGTAGTATTGAGGCAGGGGGCAAGATTTACGAGCAGTACTTC
NA | TRBJ1-4 | TRBV7-2 | TRBD1 | 16 | CASSSSWDRANEKLFF | TGTGCCAGCAGCTCCTCGTGGGACAGGGCCAATGAAAAACTGTTTTTT
NA | TRBJ2-3 | TRBV20-1 | NA | 14 | CSVRLAGNTNTQYF | TGCAGTGTTAGGCTTGCGGGAAACACAAATACGCAGTATTTT
NA | TRBJ2-7 | TRBV7-2 | NA | 15 | CASSLEPPFFYEQYF | TGTGCCAGCAGCTTAGAACCTCCCTTTTTTTACGAGCAGTACTTC
few | TRBJ2-5 | TRBV5-1 | NA | 12 | CASGRVQETQYF | TGCGCCAGTGGACGAGTCCAAGAGACCCAGTACTTC
many | TRBJ2-3 | TRBV20-1 | NA | 17 | CSARDRNRGYSTDTQYF | TGCAGTGCTAGAGATCGGAATCGCGGGTATAGCACAGATACGCAGTATTTT
NA | TRBJ1-5 | TRBV20-1 | NA | 15 | CSARAHRALNQPQHF | TGCAGTGCTAGAGCCCACAGGGCGCTCAATCAGCCCCAGCATTTT
once | TRBJ2-7 | TRBV30 | TRBD1 | 14 | CAWRGQGRPYEQYF | TGTGCCTGGCGCGGACAGGGGAGACCCTACGAGCAGTACTTC
few | TRBJ1-2 | TRBV9 | NA | 16 | CASSARESPFYEGYTF | TGTGCCAGCAGCGCGAGGGAGTCTCCTTTTTATGAGGGCTACACCTTC
NA | TRBJ2-5 | TRBV20-1 | NA | 15 | CSARNRGLVQETQYF | TGCAGTGCTAGAAACAGGGGACTGGTCCAAGAGACCCAGTACTTC
few | TRBJ1-1 | TRBV5-1 | NA | 12 | CASSRDSFEAFF | TGCGCCAGCAGCCGCGACAGCTTTGAAGCTTTCTTT
NA | TRBJ1-1 | TRBV7-2 | NA | 14 | CASSAGGAGTEAFF | TGTGCCAGCAGTGCCGGGGGGGCTGGCACTGAAGCTTTCTTT
many | TRBJ2-7 | TRBV12-3/TRBV12-4 | NA | 13 | CASKLRSSYEQYF | TGTGCCAGCAAGCTAAGGAGCTCCTACGAGCAGTACTTC
few | TRBJ1-1 | TRBV6-5 | NA | 13 | CASSPSTGFEAFF | TGTGCCAGCAGCCCCTCGACAGGATTTGAAGCTTTCTTT
few | TRBJ1-1 | TRBV10-3 | NA | 13 | CASSDNGNTEAFF | TGTGCCAGTTCGGACAACGGAAACACTGAAGCTTTCTTT
NA | TRBJ2-5 | TRBV5-5 | NA | 14 | CASSLGTGHETQYF | TGTGCCAGCAGCTTGGGAACAGGGCATGAGACCCAGTACTTC
NA | TRBJ2-7 | TRBV28 | NA | 14 | CASRLGVGGYEQYF | TGTGCCAGCAGGTTAGGGGTAGGGGGGTACGAGCAGTACTTC
few | TRBJ2-7 | TRBV7-2 | NA | 13 | CASSSGRYYEQYF | TGTGCCAGCAGCTCAGGACGGTACTACGAGCAGTACTTC
few | TRBJ2-1 | TRBV10-1 | TRBD2 | 15 | CASSEHSGAYNEQFF | TGCGCCAGCAGTGAGCATAGCGGGGCCTACAATGAGCAGTTCTTC
few | TRBJ2-7 | TRBV12-5 | NA | 14 | CASGLGSTSYEQYF | TGTGCTAGTGGCTTGGGCAGTACAAGCTACGAGCAGTACTTC
NA | TRBJ1-2 | TRBV5-1 | NA | 15 | CASSLTTATNYGYTF | TGCGCCAGCAGTTTGACGACAGCAACTAACTATGGCTACACCTTC
NA | TRBJ2-3 | TRBV20-1 | NA | 16 | CSARPGGGKTRYAQYF | TGCAGTGCTAGGCCCGGTGGGGGAAAAACAAGATATGCGCAGTATTTT
NA | TRBJ1-2 | TRBV7-2 | NA | 13 | CVSTTLGAGGYTF | TGTGTCAGCACTACTCTGGGGGCGGGTGGCTACACCTTC
many | TRBJ2-3 | TRBV29-1 | NA | 13 | CSSGGQNTDTQYF | TGCAGTTCTGGGGGACAAAACACAGATACGCAGTATTTT
NA | TRBJ1-2 | TRBV13 | NA | 13 | CASGTRRDYGYTF | TGTGCCAGCGGAACGAGGCGTGACTATGGCTACACCTTC
NA | TRBJ2-1 | TRBV9 | NA | 14 | CASNPPGGPPRQFF | TGTGCCAGCAACCCCCCCGGCGGGCCGCCCCGGCAGTTCTTC
NA | TRBJ2-3 | TRBV9 | TRBD2 | 16 | CASSVEPSGRSDTQYF | TGTGCCAGCAGCGTAGAGCCTAGCGGGAGGTCGGATACGCAGTATTTT
NA | TRBJ2-3 | TRBV5-1 | NA | 14 | CASSWGDLTDTQYF | TGCGCCAGCAGCTGGGGGGACCTTACAGATACGCAGTATTTT
many | TRBJ2-1 | TRBV2 | TRBD2 | 15 | CASSASSGGYNEQFF | TGTGCCAGCAGTGCGTCGAGCGGGGGGTACAATGAGCAGTTCTTC
NA | TRBJ2-1 | TRBV11-3 | TRBD2 | 15 | CAGSLSGGSRNEQFF | TGTGCCGGCAGCTTATCGGGAGGATCGAGGAATGAGCAGTTCTTC
NA | TRBJ1-2 | TRBV5-1 | TRBD1 | 13 | CASSGDRVYGYTF | TGCGCCAGCAGCGGCGACAGGGTCTATGGCTACACCTTC
NA | TRBJ1-2 | TRBV14 | NA | 13 | CASSQGGGFSYTF | TGTGCCAGCAGCCAAGGAGGCGGATTTAGCTACACCTTC
few | TRBJ2-1 | TRBV6-5 | NA | 16 | CASSYSMGSSYNEQFF | TGTGCCAGCAGTTACTCCATGGGGAGCTCCTACAATGAGCAGTTCTTC
NA | TRBJ2-7 | TRBV27 | TRBD2 | 14 | CASKGGGVPYEQYF | TGTGCCAGCAAGGGTGGGGGGGTCCCCTACGAGCAGTACTTC
NA | TRBJ2-1 | TRBV6-5 | TRBD2 | 16 | CAGHGTSGRGGNEQFF | TGTGCCGGCCATGGGACTAGCGGGAGGGGGGGTAATGAGCAGTTCTTC
NA | TRBJ2-3 | TRBV19 | TRBD1 | 14 | CASTPGGTTDTQYF | TGTGCCAGTACCCCAGGGGGCACAACAGATACGCAGTATTTT
few | TRBJ2-5 | TRBV7-2 | TRBD2 | 19 | CASSRRAGLAGGPGETQYF | TGTGCCAGCAGCCGCAGAGCGGGACTAGCGGGAGGGCCGGGGGAGACCCAGTACTTC
NA | TRBJ1-6 | TRBV2 | NA | 13 | CAVKGAPGSPLHF | TGTGCAGTCAAAGGGGCTCCGGGCTCACCCCTCCACTTT
NA | TRBJ2-7 | TRBV9 | NA | 15 | CASSVAQGTLYEQYF | TGTGCCAGCAGCGTAGCACAGGGAACCCTCTACGAGCAGTACTTC